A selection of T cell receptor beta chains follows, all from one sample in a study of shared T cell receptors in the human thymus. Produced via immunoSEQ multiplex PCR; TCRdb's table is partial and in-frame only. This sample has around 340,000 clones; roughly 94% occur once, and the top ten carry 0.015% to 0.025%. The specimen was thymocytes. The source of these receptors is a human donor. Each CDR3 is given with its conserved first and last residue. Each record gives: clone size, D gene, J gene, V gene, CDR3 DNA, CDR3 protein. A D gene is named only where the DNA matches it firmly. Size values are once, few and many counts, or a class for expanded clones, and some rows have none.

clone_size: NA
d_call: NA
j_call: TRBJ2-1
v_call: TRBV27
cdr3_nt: TGTGCCAGCAGCCGCGCGGACAATGAGCAGTTCTTC
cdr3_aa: CASSRADNEQFF

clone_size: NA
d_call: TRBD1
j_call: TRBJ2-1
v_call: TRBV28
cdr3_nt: TGTGCCAGCAGTTTTCCCGTCCAGGGGGCCTACAATGAGCAGTTCTTC
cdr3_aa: CASSFPVQGAYNEQFF

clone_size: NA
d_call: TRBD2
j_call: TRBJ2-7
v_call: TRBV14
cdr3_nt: TGTGCCAGCAGCCAAGATTCCCAGCGGGAGGGCGAGCAGTACTTC
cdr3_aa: CASSQDSQREGEQYF

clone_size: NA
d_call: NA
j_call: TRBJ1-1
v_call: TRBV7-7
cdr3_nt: TGTGCTAGCAGCTTAGATCAAGAGACTGAAGCTTTCTTT
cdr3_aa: CASSLDQETEAFF

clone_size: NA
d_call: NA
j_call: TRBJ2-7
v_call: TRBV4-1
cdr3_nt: TGCGCCAGCAGCCAAGATAGCGGCGCGCAGTACTTC
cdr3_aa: CASSQDSGAQYF

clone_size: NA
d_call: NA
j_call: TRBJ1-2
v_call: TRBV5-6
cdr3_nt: TGTGCCAGCAGCCTTCGAAATCTGCCCTCAAACCCATATGGCTACACCTTC
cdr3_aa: CASSLRNLPSNPYGYTF

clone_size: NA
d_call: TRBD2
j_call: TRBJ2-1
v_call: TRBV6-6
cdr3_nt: TGTGCCAGCAGGGTAGGGACTAGCGCGTACAATGAGCAGTTCTTC
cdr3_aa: CASRVGTSAYNEQFF

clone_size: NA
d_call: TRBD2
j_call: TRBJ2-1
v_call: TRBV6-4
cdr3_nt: TGTGCCAGCAGTGAGACAACTCCGGGACTACATAGCTCCTACAATGAGCAGTTCTTC
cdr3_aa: CASSETTPGLHSSYNEQFF

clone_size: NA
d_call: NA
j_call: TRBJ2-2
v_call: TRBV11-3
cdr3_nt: TGTGCCAGCAGCTGGGACCACCCCCCCGGGGAGCTGTTTTTT
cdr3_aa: CASSWDHPPGELFF

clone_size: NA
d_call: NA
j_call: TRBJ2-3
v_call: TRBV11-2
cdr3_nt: TGTGCCAGCAGCTCCCTTGGGGACTTGTTCGATACGCAGTATTTT
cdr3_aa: CASSSLGDLFDTQYF

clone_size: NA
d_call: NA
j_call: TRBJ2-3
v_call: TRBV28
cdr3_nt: TGTGCCAGCACCATGCCCGGGGCAGGAAGAGGCACAGATACGCAGTATTTT
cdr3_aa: CASTMPGAGRGTDTQYF

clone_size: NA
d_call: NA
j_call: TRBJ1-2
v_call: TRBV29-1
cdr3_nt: TGCAGCGTCCCCTCGGAGGGGGAGGGTAATGGCTGCACCTTC
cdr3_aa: CSVPSEGEGNGCTF

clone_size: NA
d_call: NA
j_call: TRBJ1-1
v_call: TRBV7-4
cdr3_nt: TGTGCCAGCAGCACCGACTTGAACACTGAAGCTTTCTTT
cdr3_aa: CASSTDLNTEAFF

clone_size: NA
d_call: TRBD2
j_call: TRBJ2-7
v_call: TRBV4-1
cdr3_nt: TGCGCCAGCAGCCTCGGCCGGGAGGACCGTAAAGAGCAGTACTTC
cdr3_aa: CASSLGREDRKEQYF

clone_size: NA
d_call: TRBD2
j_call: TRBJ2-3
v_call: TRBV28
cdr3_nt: TGTGCCAGCAGTTTTGGTAGCGGGAGGTCAGACACAGATACGCAGTATTTT
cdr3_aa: CASSFGSGRSDTDTQYF

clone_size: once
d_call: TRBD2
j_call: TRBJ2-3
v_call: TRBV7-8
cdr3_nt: TGTGCCAGCAGCACTCAACCGGGACTAGCGGGAGGGAGCACAGATACGCAGTATTTT
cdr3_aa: CASSTQPGLAGGSTDTQYF

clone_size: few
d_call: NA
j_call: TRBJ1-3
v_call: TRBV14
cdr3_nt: TGTGCCAGCAGCCAAGAGGGCTCCCCTGGAAACACCATATATTTT
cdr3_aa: CASSQEGSPGNTIYF

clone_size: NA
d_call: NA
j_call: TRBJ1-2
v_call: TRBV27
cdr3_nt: TGTGCCAGCAGTTCTCTCGACAGGATTTATGGCTACACCTTC
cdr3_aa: CASSSLDRIYGYTF

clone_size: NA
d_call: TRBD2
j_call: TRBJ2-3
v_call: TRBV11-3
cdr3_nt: TGTGCCAGCAGCTCCGGGCGCGGGGGTTCCACAGATACGCAGTATTTT
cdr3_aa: CASSSGRGGSTDTQYF

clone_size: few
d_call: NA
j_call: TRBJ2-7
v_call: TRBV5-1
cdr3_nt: TGCGCCAGCAGCTTGTTCGACGCTAGCTACGAGCAGTACTTC
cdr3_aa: CASSLFDASYEQYF

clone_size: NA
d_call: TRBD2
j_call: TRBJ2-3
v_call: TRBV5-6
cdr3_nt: TGTGCCAGCAGCCCAAATAGCGGGTTCACAGATACGCAGTATTTT
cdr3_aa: CASSPNSGFTDTQYF

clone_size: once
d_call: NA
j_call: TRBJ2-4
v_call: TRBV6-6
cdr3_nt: TGTGCCAGCAGTTACTCGGGGGGAGCCAAAAACATTCAGTACTTC
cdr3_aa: CASSYSGGAKNIQYF

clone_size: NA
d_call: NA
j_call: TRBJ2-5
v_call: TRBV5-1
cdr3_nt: TGCGCCAGCAGCTTCGGGGGGCTACAAGAGACCCAGTACTTC
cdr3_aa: CASSFGGLQETQYF

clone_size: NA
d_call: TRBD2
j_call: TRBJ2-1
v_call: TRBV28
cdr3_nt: TGTGCCAGCAGTCCCCGTCGGGGGGTCGATGAGCAGTTCTTC
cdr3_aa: CASSPRRGVDEQFF

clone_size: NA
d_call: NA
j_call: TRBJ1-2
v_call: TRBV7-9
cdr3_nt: TGTGCCAGCAGCCCTTGGGGGGGGGTCCTGAATTATGGCTACACCTTC
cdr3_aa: CASSPWGGVLNYGYTF

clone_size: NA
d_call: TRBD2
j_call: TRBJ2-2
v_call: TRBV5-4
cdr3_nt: TGTGCCAGCACCTTTATGATGACTAGCGGGAGGGCCCATCCCCTTCAGCTGTTTTTT
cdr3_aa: CASTFMMTSGRAHPLQLFF

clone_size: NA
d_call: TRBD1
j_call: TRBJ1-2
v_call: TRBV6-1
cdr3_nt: TGTGCCAGCAGACTGGACAGGGACTATGGCTACACCTTC
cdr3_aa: CASRLDRDYGYTF

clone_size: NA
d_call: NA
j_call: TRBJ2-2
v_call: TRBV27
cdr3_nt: TGTGCCAGCAGTGCATCGGGAGCTCCGAACACCGGGGAGCTGTTTTTT
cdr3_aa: CASSASGAPNTGELFF

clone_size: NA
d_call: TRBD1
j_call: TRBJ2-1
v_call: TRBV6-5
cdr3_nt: TGTGCCAGCAGTTACTCCGCCGGACAGGTCATATCAGAGCAGTTCTTC
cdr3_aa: CASSYSAGQVISEQFF

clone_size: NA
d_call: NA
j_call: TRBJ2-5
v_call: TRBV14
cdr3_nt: TGTGCCAGCAGCCAAGAGACACTCCAAGAGACCCAGTACTTC
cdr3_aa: CASSQETLQETQYF

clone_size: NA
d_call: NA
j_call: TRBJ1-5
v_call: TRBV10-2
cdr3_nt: TGCGCCAGCAGTGAGTCGAAGTGGAGGGGCAATCAGCCCCAGCATTTT
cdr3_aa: CASSESKWRGNQPQHF

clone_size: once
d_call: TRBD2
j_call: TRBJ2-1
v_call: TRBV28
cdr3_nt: TGTGCCAGCAGTACCAAGACTAGCGGGAGGTTCGATGAGCAGTTCTTC
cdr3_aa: CASSTKTSGRFDEQFF

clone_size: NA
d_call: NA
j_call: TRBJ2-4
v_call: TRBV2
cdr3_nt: TGTGCCCTAACTCTAGGGGATCCGGACATTCAGTACTTC
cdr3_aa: CALTLGDPDIQYF

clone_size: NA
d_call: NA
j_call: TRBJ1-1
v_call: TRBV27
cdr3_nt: TGTGCCAGCAGTTTGGTCTGGAGAATCGGTGAAGCTTTCTTT
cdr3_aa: CASSLVWRIGEAFF

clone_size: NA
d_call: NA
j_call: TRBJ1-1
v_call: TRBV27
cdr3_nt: TGTGCTAGCAAAGGGCGGGGAAACATGAACACTGAAGCTTTCTTT
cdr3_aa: CASKGRGNMNTEAFF

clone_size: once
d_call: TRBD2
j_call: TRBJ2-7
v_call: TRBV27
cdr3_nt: TGTGCCAGCACCGAAAGCGGGGATTACTCCTACGAGCAGTACTTC
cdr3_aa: CASTESGDYSYEQYF

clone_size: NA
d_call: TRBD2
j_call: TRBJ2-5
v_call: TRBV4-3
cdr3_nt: TGCGCCAGCAGCCACCGGACTAGCGGGAGGAGGGAGACCCAGTACTTC
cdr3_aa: CASSHRTSGRRETQYF

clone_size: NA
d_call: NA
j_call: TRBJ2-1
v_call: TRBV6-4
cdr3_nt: TGTGCCAGCAGTGACTCGAGAGGCGGGGAGGATTCCTACAATGAGCAGTTCTTC
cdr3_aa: CASSDSRGGEDSYNEQFF

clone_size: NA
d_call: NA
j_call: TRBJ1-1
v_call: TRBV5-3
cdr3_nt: TGTGCCAGAAGCTTGGAACAGACGGACACTGAAGCTTTCTTT
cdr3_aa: CARSLEQTDTEAFF

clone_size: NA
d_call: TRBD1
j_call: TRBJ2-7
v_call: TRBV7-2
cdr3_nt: TGTGCCAGCAGCTTTGACAGGGGGCGGGACGAGCAGTACTTC
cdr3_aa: CASSFDRGRDEQYF

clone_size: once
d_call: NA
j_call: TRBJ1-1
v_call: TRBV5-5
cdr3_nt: TGTGCCAGCAGCTGGTCCGAGTCGGTAAGGACTGAAGCTTTCTTT
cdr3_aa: CASSWSESVRTEAFF

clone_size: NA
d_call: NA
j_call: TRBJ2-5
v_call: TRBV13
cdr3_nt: TGTGCCAGCAGCTGCACCCCCTTATTGGGACCTCAAGAGACCCAGTACTTC
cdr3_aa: CASSCTPLLGPQETQYF

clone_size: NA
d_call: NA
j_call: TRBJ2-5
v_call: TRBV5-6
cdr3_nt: TGTGCCAGCAGCTATCACAGTCTACCTGGGGATATAGAGACCCAGTACTTC
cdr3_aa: CASSYHSLPGDIETQYF

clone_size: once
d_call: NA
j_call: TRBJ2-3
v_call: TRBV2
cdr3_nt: TGTGCCAGCAAAGAGAGACTAGTTGTAGATACGCAGTATTTT
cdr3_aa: CASKERLVVDTQYF

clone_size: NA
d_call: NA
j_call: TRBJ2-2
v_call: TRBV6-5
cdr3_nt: TGTGCCAGCAGCCCCTACGGAGGGAACACCGGGGAGCTGTTTTTT
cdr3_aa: CASSPYGGNTGELFF

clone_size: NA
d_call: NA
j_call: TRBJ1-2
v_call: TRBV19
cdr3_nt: TGTGCCAGTAGTATGTGGGCAGGAGCTTTATATGGCTACACCTTC
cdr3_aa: CASSMWAGALYGYTF

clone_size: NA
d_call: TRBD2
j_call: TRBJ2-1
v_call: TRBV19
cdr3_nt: TGTGCCAGTAGTCCACGACTAGCGGGAGGGCTTTACAATGAGCAGTTCTTC
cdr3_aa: CASSPRLAGGLYNEQFF

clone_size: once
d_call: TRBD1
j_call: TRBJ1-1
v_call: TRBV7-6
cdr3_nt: TGTGCCAGCAGTCCGACAGGGTGGAACACTGAAGCTTTCTTT
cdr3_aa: CASSPTGWNTEAFF

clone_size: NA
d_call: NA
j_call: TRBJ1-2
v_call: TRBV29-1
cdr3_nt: TGCAGACTTTGTCCCGAGAACTATGGCTACACCTTC
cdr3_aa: CRLCPENYGYTF

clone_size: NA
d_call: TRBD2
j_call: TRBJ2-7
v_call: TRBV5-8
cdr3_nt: TGTGCCAGCAGCGGAGGGTGCAGTAGCGGGAGCTTAATTAAATCCTACGAGCAGTACTTC
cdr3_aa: CASSGGCSSGSLIKSYEQYF

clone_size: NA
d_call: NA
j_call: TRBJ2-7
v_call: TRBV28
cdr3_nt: TGTGCCAGCAGTTTATACAGCGCCTACGAGCAGTACTTC
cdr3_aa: CASSLYSAYEQYF

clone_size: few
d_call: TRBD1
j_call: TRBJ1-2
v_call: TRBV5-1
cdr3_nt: TGCGCCAGCAGCTTGGCATCCTTGGGACAGCCGTTAACGGGTACCTTC
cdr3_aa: CASSLASLGQPLTGTF

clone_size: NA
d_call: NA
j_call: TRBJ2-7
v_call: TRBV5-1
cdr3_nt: TGCGCCAGCAGCTCCAGGGACCCCTACGAGCAGTACTTC
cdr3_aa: CASSSRDPYEQYF

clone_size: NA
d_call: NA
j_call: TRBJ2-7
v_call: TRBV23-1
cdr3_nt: TGCGCCAGCAGTCACCCCTCCTACGAGCAGTACTTC
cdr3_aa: CASSHPSYEQYF